The 10 T cell receptor beta chains presented below share a single source sample, sequenced in a study of T cell repertoires in cytomegalovirus infection. TCRdb called the reads again in MiXCR, with one record for every CDR3 protein. This table has over 450,000 distinct CDR3 sequences, about 10% appearing once. What was sequenced was PBMCs. The receptors originated from a human donor in good health (CMV status not recorded). Some clones in this sample may be carry-over from other donors' samples.

The chain joins TRBV29-1 to TRBJ1-2, with 10 bases aligning to TRBD1. V dropped 1 base and J dropped 10; count of bases not matched to a gene: 12. This CDR3 has 15 amino acids. Germline V gene lookup returns CDR1 SQVTM and CDR2 ANQGSEA. The CDR3 spells CSVEVSGQGLAPYTF. In DNA, the CDR3 is TGCAGCGTTGAAGTTTCGGGACAGGGGCTGGCACCCTACACCTTC.

This clonotype was counted ten times or more. This rearrangement joins TRBV6-1 to TRBJ2-7; the match to TRBD2 covers 7 bases. Trimming cost V 3 bases and J 7 bases; bases outside gene matches: 3. CDR3 length: 12 amino acids. Germline V gene sequence: CDR1 MNHNS, CDR2 SASEGT. The CDR3 sequence is CASSESSGEQYF. The CDR3, as DNA: TGTGCCAGCAGTGAGTCTAGCGGTGAGCAGTACTTC.

This clonotype was found many times. The chain links TRBV7-2 to TRBJ1-3; D might be TRBD1 (5 bases). CDR1 SGHTA and CDR2 FQGNSA come from the germline V gene. V was trimmed by 4 bases and J by 0 bases, leaving 10 bases between them. This CDR3 is 15 amino acids long. CDR3 region: CASSSYRSSGNTIYF. In DNA form, the CDR3 reads TGTGCCAGCAGCTCTTACAGGAGCTCTGGAAACACCATATATTTT.

The rearrangement uses TRBV11-2 and TRBJ1-5, with D unresolved. From germline, CDR1 is SGHAT and CDR2 FQNNGV. Trimming pared 0 bases from V and 4 bases from J, leaving 10 bases between. The CDR3 consists of 15 residues. The DNA of the CDR3 is TGTGCCAGCAGCTTAGACCCCGGGTTTAATCAGCCCCAGCATTTT. It yields the protein CASSLDPGFNQPQHF.

The chain uses TRBV2 and TRBJ2-1; TRBD1 agrees at 9 bases. This CDR3 region has 15 residues. After removal of 5 bases from V and 6 bases from J, the junction contained 8 bases not matched to a gene. Germline CDR1 SNHLY, CDR2 FYNNEI. CDR3 region: CASSWDRDRGNEQFF. The CDR3 region has the DNA TGTGCCAGCAGTTGGGACAGGGACCGGGGCAATGAGCAGTTCTTC.

At least ten counts were recorded for this clonotype. V usage is TRBV7-9 and J usage is TRBJ2-3, with 8 positions matching TRBD1. The CDR3 extends over 14 amino acids. V lost 4 bases and J lost 2; bases outside the gene matches: 2. Germline-derived CDR1 and CDR2 are SEHNR and FQNEAQ (reference sequence). The CDR3 DNA is TGTGCCAGCAGCTCCAGGGGGCACACAGATACGCAGTATTTT. It specifies CASSSRGHTDTQYF.

This clonotype has ten or more counts. The chain links TRBV14 to TRBJ2-5; D is uncertain. Trimming left V 4 bases short and J 5 bases short, with 8 bases between. The CDR3 runs 12 residues. CDR1 is SGHDN and CDR2 is FVKESK in the germline V gene. DNA of the CDR3: TGTGCCAGCAGCCTTAAAAGGGAGACCCAGTACTTC. Translating it yields CASSLKRETQYF.

V gene TRBV4-2 combines with J gene TRBJ1-5; D is unclear. This CDR3 is 13 amino acids long. CDR1 is LGHNA and CDR2 is YNFKEQ in the germline V gene. Trimming removed 1 base from V and 7 bases from J, with 8 bases in between. The CDR3 sequence is CASSQGQEQPQHF. CDR3 sequence (DNA): TGTGCCAGCAGCCAAGGGCAGGAGCAGCCCCAGCATTTT.

This clonotype was seen repeatedly, ten times or more. The gene calls are TRBV28 and TRBJ2-5, with a possible D match to TRBD2 (5 bases). V was shortened by 2 bases and J by 1 base, with 14 bases between the two germline ends. The CDR3 spans 16 residues. The germline gives CDR1 MDHEN, CDR2 SYDVKM. CDR3 in amino acids: CASSLLAMTGQETQYF. In DNA, the CDR3 is TGTGCCAGCAGTTTACTAGCCATGACCGGCCAAGAGACCCAGTACTTC.

As concerns this clonotype: This may stem from a read error, because a much larger clone lies one nucleotide away. This rearrangement joins TRBV28 to TRBJ1-2, with TRBD1 matching 10 bases. This CDR3 is built from 16 residues. The germline V gene has CDR1 MDHEN and CDR2 SYDVKM. The V segment lost 6 bases and the J segment 8 bases; nucleotides outside the gene matches: 15. The CDR3 region is CASSSLRDRGSEGYTF. In DNA form, the CDR3 reads TGTGCCAGCAGCTCTCTCCGGGACAGGGGAAGCGAAGGCTACACCTTC.